This TCR beta chain was sequenced in a study of response to subunit inactivated influenza vaccine (dated by TCRdb to between 2018 and 2020). About the full investigation: To follow how T cells responded to a trivalent subunit inactivated influenza vaccine, the researchers relied on deep quantitative profiling of the T cell receptor repertoire. The paper's findings and limits, for the study overall: The authors proposed that each seasonal influenza vaccination may bring in only a limited number of new T cells.

This clonotype was seen a few times. The antigen this receptor binds is unknown. It has no much larger one-base neighbor in the sample; base qualities were not kept. The library relied on RT-PCR. Sequenced using an Illumina HiSeq 2500. TCRdb handled the public reads itself, with Q25 trimming in fastp and clone calling in MiXCR, and kept productive beta chains. Identical CDR3 protein sequences are pooled into one entry, listed with their most common genes and DNA. The sample data list about 800,000 distinct CDR3 sequences, and approximately 21% of these were observed just once. The ten most abundant clones make up about a tenth of the sample. This receptor was identified in a man aged 50 to 59 who received an inactivated influenza vaccine. Donor details come from another sample of the same person, matched by shared clones. The starting material was PBMCs from blood, obtained more than 4 days after vaccination.

CDR3 loop: CASSYSEQGNEKLFF. The base sequence is TGTGCCAGCAGTTACTCCGAACAGGGTAATGAAAAACTGTTTTTT. The chain links TRBV6-5 with TRBJ1-4; a weak D assignment points to TRBD1 (6 bases agree). The CDR3 goes from the cysteine to the phenylalanine over 15 residues. Left in the record is the CDR3 DNA by itself, 45 bases read in frame from the first base. V is reduced by 0 bases and J by 4 bases, leaving a spacing of 9 bases between them. Based on the germline V gene, the CDR1 and CDR2 sequences are MNHEY and SVGAGI.